This T cell receptor (beta chain) was documented in a study of T cell changes during pregnancy in multiple sclerosis (dated by TCRdb to the late 2010s). With respect to the entire study: The study examined how the T cell repertoire changed over the course of pregnancy in women with multiple sclerosis.

To prepare the library, the immunoSEQ multiplex PCR assay was applied. Here the immuneACCESS table is served through TCRdb, limited to in-frame sequences with V and J called. Missing clones are a known gap in these copies; in checked studies unresolved V genes cover under half, and the rest lacks a known reason. Here the sample has fewer than 65,000 clones; 91% occur a single time. Over 1% of the sample lies in the top ten. Comments on this clone: Its antigen remains undetermined. No base qualities exist here, and no much larger clone lies one base off it.

Including the terminal cysteine and phenylalanine, the CDR3 comprises 18 residues. The DNA shown is the 54-base CDR3, in frame from base 1. From the germline V gene, CDR1 is SGHTA and CDR2 is FQGTGA. Germline trimming amounts to 5 bases on V and 4 bases on J, with 9 as the count of junction bases outside the gene matches. The sequence derives from a female donor in good health, enrolled as a control in a pregnancy study. Sequences were derived from peripheral blood, sampled after pregnancy. The chain is made from TRBV7-3 and TRBJ2-2; 14 bases in the junction line up with TRBD2. The nucleotide sequence reads as follows: TGTGCCAGCAGCCACAGGGCCGGGACTAGCGGGGGCACCGGGGAGCTGTTTTTT. Its protein is CASSHRAGTSGGTGELFF.